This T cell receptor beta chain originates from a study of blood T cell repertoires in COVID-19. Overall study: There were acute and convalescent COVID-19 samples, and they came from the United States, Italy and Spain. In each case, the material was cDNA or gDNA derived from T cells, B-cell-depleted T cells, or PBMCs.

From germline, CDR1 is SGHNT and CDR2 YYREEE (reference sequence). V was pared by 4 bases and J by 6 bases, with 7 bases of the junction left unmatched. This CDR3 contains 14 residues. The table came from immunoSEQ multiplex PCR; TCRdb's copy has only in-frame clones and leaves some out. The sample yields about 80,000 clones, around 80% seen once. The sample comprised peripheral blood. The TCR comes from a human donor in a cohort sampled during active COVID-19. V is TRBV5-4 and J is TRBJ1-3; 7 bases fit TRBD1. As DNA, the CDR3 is TGTGCCAGCAGCATAGGGACAGTGGAAAACACCATATATTTT. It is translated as CASSIGTVENTIYF.